The 14 T cell receptor beta chains presented below share a single source sample, sequenced in a study of cytomegalovirus exposure and HLA in healthy donors. PCR primers comprised 60 Vbeta and 13 Jbeta primers. The repertoire was sequenced with immunoSEQ multiplex PCR; TCRdb's copy has only in-frame clones and lacks some. The sample yields 180,000 or so clones, around 78% seen once. The material sequenced was PBMCs. These receptors all come from a woman younger than 45 in good health and CMV-seropositive.

The J gene is TRBJ2-7, the V gene TRBV5-6; D is perhaps TRBD1 (8 bases). Between the trimmed V and J ends, which lost 3 bases and 7 bases, there was a span of 23 bases. The CDR3 length is 16 residues. Germline V lookup: CDR1 SGHDT, CDR2 YYEEEE. The CDR3: CASSSIHLDREGEQYF. The CDR3 DNA is TGTGCCAGCAGCTCCATACATTTGGACAGGGAGGGAGAGCAGTACTTC.

The rearrangement links TRBV5-1 to TRBJ2-5, with D possibly being TRBD2 (7 bases). V was clipped by 2 bases and J by 4 bases, with 15 bases between them. Germline-derived CDR1 and CDR2 are SGHRS and YFSETQ. The CDR3 has 15 residues. CDR3 DNA: TGCGCCAGCAGCTTAGTCGGGGGGCCCGCAGAGACCCAGTACTTC. It codes for CASSLVGGPAETQYF.

This clone has a count of ten or more. The rearrangement uses TRBV2 and TRBJ1-5, with 9 bases identical to TRBD1. The V segment lost 8 bases and the J segment 2 bases; nucleotides outside the gene matches: 7. The CDR3 contains 15 residues. Germline V lookup: CDR1 SNHLY, CDR2 FYNNEI. The chain's CDR3 is CASCRDRDGNQPQHF. DNA for the CDR3: TGTGCCAGCTGCCGGGACAGGGATGGCAATCAGCCCCAGCATTTT.

The rearrangement links TRBV7-9 to TRBJ1-3; unclear D gene. This CDR3 comprises 17 residues. With 5 bases removed from V and 7 bases from J, the gap between germline ends came to 24 bases. Germline CDR1 SEHNR, CDR2 FQNEAQ (reference sequence). CDR3 nucleotides: TGTGCCAGCAGCGCCCACCTCGGACGGACTATAGGGAACACCATATATTTT. It yields the protein CASSAHLGRTIGNTIYF.

This sequence joins TRBV19 and TRBJ2-5; D uncertain. Deletions cut 1 base from V and 2 bases from J, with 5 bases between. CDR1 and CDR2 from the germline V gene are LNHDA and SQIVND (reference sequence). The CDR3 sequence is 13 residues long. The CDR3 reads CASSIARQETQYF. The CDR3 bases are TGTGCCAGTAGTATAGCCCGGCAAGAGACCCAGTACTTC.

A single count supports this clone. V is TRBV29-1 and J is TRBJ2-7; D perhaps matches TRBD2 (6 bases). Looked up from germline, CDR1 is SQVTM and CDR2 is ANQGSEA. Trimming removed 5 bases from V and 2 bases from J, with 13 bases in between. The CDR3 spans 13 residues. The CDR3 protein is CSVRPGGAYEQYF. CDR3 DNA: TGCAGCGTTCGTCCTGGCGGGGCCTACGAGCAGTACTTC.

This rearrangement joins TRBV6-5 to TRBJ1-6; TRBD1 is a possible D gene (6 bases). In germline, CDR1 is MNHEY, CDR2 SVGAGI. The V and J ends lost 7 bases and 5 bases respectively, with 15 bases between them. There are 15 residues in the CDR3. CDR3 nucleotide sequence: TGTGCCAGCAACAACGAGGGGGTAAATAATTCACCCCTCCACTTT. Protein product: CASNNEGVNNSPLHF.

The chain is built from TRBV30 and TRBJ1-1; 7 nucleotides line up with TRBD1. Germline V gene sequence: CDR1 GTSNPN, CDR2 SVGIG (reference sequence). The CDR3 length is 15 residues. The junction had 12 bases not matched to a gene; V was cut back by 4 bases and J by 4 bases. This CDR3 reads CAWITDRESSTEAFF. The CDR3 DNA sequence: TGTGCCTGGATAACCGACAGGGAGTCAAGCACTGAAGCTTTCTTT.

This clone was observed once. The rearrangement links TRBV27 to TRBJ1-5; D perhaps matches TRBD1 (6 bases). The germline V gene encodes CDR1 MNHEY and CDR2 SMNVEV (reference sequence). V was clipped by 5 bases and J by 4 bases, with 12 bases between them. CDR3 length: 14 residues. CDR3 in amino acids: CASSPIQGNQPQHF. CDR3 DNA sequence: TGTGCCAGCAGTCCAATACAGGGAAATCAGCCCCAGCATTTT.

This clone was counted a few times. This sequence joins TRBV5-4 and TRBJ1-1; D is unclear. Trimming took off 4 bases at V and 4 bases at J, with 5 bases between the two ends. This CDR3 contains 11 residues. The germline V gene has CDR1 SGHNT and CDR2 YYREEE (reference sequence). In nucleotides, the CDR3 is TGTGCCAGCAGCGGGCTCACTGAAGCTTTCTTT. As protein: CASSGLTEAFF.

V is TRBV5-6 and J is TRBJ2-1; 9 nucleotides agree with TRBD2. Germline-derived CDR1 and CDR2 are SGHDT and YYEEEE. The trim removed 1 base at V and 9 bases at J, leaving 8 bases unmatched. The CDR3 is made up of 15 amino acids. CDR3 coding DNA: TGTGCCAGCAGCTTGTTGGGGACTAGCAGGAGTGAGCAGTTCTTC. This sequence encodes CASSLLGTSRSEQFF.

Only one count was recorded for this clone. This chain connects TRBV5-6 to TRBJ1-1, with unresolved D. From germline, CDR1 is SGHDT and CDR2 YYEEEE. V was clipped by 5 bases and J by 7 bases, with 12 bases between them. The CDR3 runs 12 residues. The CDR3 region has the DNA TGTGCCAGCAGTCTCGTTCCCAGTGAAGCTTTCTTT. It is translated as CASSLVPSEAFF. The variable domain in full, with the rest retrieved from reference TRBV5-6 and TRBJ1-1, is DAGVTQSPTHLIKTRGQQVTLRCSPKSGHDTVSWYQQALGQGPQFIFQYYEEEERQRGNFPDRFSGHQFPNYSSELNVNALLLGDSALYLCASSLVPSEAFFGQGTRLTVV.

The sample holds a few counts of this clone. J is TRBJ1-6 and V is TRBV25-1; tentatively, D is TRBD1 (6 bases). Trimming removed 2 bases at V and 14 bases at J, with 13 bases between. This CDR3 has 13 residues. From germline, CDR1 is MGHDK and CDR2 SYGVNS. The CDR3 DNA sequence: TGTGCCAGCAGTGAAGCAGGGGAGCGCACCCTCCACTTT. Amino acid sequence: CASSEAGERTLHF.

The chain links TRBV5-6 to TRBJ2-7; 8 nucleotides match TRBD1. Germline CDR1 and CDR2: SGHDT and YYEEEE. The V segment lost 0 bases and the J segment 5 bases; nucleotides outside the gene matches: 7. This CDR3 region has 15 residues. CDR3 bases: TGTGCCAGCAGCTTGGTGCCAGGGGGCTTCCACGAGCAGTACTTC. It codes for CASSLVPGGFHEQYF.